Listed below are T cell receptor beta chains from one sample, sequenced in a study of T cell changes during pregnancy in multiple sclerosis. Using immunoSEQ multiplex PCR, the repertoire was profiled, and TCRdb retains in-frame clones only, with some absent. The data hold more than 90,000 clones, with 75% to 95% observed a single time. Specimen: peripheral blood, collected in the second trimester of pregnancy. Receptors were obtained from a female donor with multiple sclerosis, enrolled in a pregnancy study. Both conserved end residues are part of each CDR3. The order of the fields is V gene, D gene, J gene, clone size, CDR3 protein, CDR3 DNA. A D gene is named only where the DNA matches it firmly. The size of a clone is reported for some rows only, either as once, few or many, or as a class for expanded clones.

V: TRBV4-1; D: .; J: TRBJ2-7; size: .; CDR3: CASSQDLVPGEQYF; DNA: TGCGCCAGCAGCCAAGATCTCGTCCCGGGGGAGCAGTACTTC
V: TRBV19; D: .; J: TRBJ1-4; size: few; CDR3: CASKISATNEKLFF; DNA: TGTGCCAGTAAAATTAGTGCAACTAATGAAAAACTGTTTTTT
V: TRBV28; D: .; J: TRBJ2-7; size: .; CDR3: CASMEPSGYEQYF; DNA: TGTGCCAGCATGGAGCCCTCCGGCTACGAGCAGTACTTC
V: TRBV2; D: TRBD1; J: TRBJ2-7; size: .; CDR3: CASIQTGGTYEQYF; DNA: TGTGCCAGCATACAGACAGGGGGGACCTACGAGCAGTACTTC
V: TRBV28; D: TRBD1; J: TRBJ1-1; size: .; CDR3: CASSRQGEAFF; DNA: TGTGCCAGCAGTCGACAGGGAGAAGCTTTCTTT
V: TRBV30; D: TRBD2; J: TRBJ2-7; size: .; CDR3: CAWSLRGVAGSYEQYF; DNA: TGTGCCTGGAGCCTCCGGGGGGTAGCGGGGTCCTACGAGCAGTACTTC
V: TRBV15; D: TRBD1; J: TRBJ2-1; size: .; CDR3: CATSRDLGQGTYNEQFF; DNA: TGTGCCACCAGCAGAGATCTGGGACAGGGGACCTACAATGAGCAGTTCTTC
V: TRBV6-6; D: .; J: TRBJ2-7; size: .; CDR3: CASSPPGHYEQYF; DNA: TGTGCCAGCAGTCCCCCAGGCCACTACGAGCAGTACTTC
V: TRBV20-1; D: .; J: TRBJ2-7; size: .; CDR3: CSASVNEQYF; DNA: TGCAGTGCTAGTGTTAACGAGCAGTACTTC
V: TRBV30; D: TRBD2; J: TRBJ2-4; size: .; CDR3: CAWTTGLAGGDIQYF; DNA: TGTGCCTGGACTACGGGACTAGCGGGAGGGGACATTCAGTACTTC
V: TRBV5-4; D: .; J: TRBJ2-1; size: few; CDR3: CASSLAYDDNEQFF; DNA: TGTGCCAGCAGCTTGGCCTACGATGACAATGAGCAGTTCTTC
V: TRBV7-7; D: .; J: TRBJ2-5; size: once; CDR3: CASSLEWGEETQYF; DNA: TGTGCTAGCAGCTTAGAGTGGGGGGAGGAGACCCAGTACTTC
V: TRBV6-5; D: TRBD2; J: TRBJ2-7; size: once; CDR3: CASSLQQRDSHEQYF; DNA: TGTGCCAGCAGTTTACAACAGCGGGATAGTCACGAGCAGTACTTC
V: TRBV4-1; D: TRBD1; J: TRBJ1-1; size: .; CDR3: CASSQELRTGYTEAFF; DNA: TGCGCCAGCAGCCAAGAACTCCGGACAGGCTACACTGAAGCTTTCTTT
V: TRBV4-2; D: .; J: TRBJ1-5; size: .; CDR3: CASSKIQPMAGEGNQPQHF; DNA: TGTGCCAGCAGCAAAATCCAGCCCATGGCCGGTGAGGGCAATCAGCCCCAGCATTTT
V: TRBV9; D: .; J: TRBJ2-1; size: .; CDR3: CASSAGARNEQFF; DNA: TGTGCCAGCAGCGCAGGGGCCCGAAATGAGCAGTTCTTC
V: TRBV11-2; D: TRBD1; J: TRBJ2-7; size: .; CDR3: CASRDSLRESTYEQYF; DNA: TGTGCCAGCCGGGACAGCCTGAGGGAGTCGACCTACGAGCAGTACTTC
V: TRBV4-3; D: .; J: TRBJ2-1; size: few; CDR3: CASSQDFPPTTSYNEQFF; DNA: TGCGCCAGCAGCCAAGATTTCCCCCCAACGACTAGCTACAATGAGCAGTTCTTC
V: TRBV6-5; D: .; J: TRBJ2-7; size: .; CDR3: CASRLSLSYEQYF; DNA: TGTGCCAGCAGATTGTCCCTCTCCTACGAGCAGTACTTC
V: TRBV20-1; D: .; J: TRBJ2-1; size: .; CDR3: CSASTGEQFF; DNA: TGCAGTGCTAGTACGGGGGAGCAGTTCTTC
V: TRBV7-6; D: .; J: TRBJ2-5; size: .; CDR3: CASSLGDFTQQETQYF; DNA: TGTGCCAGCAGCTTAGGGGACTTCACCCAACAAGAGACCCAGTACTTC
V: TRBV2; D: TRBD2; J: TRBJ2-1; size: .; CDR3: CASSIGLAGVDNEQFF; DNA: TGTGCCAGCAGTATCGGACTAGCGGGAGTTGACAATGAGCAGTTCTTC
V: TRBV7-9; D: TRBD2; J: TRBJ2-7; size: .; CDR3: CASSPGTSGSSTAYEQYF; DNA: TGTGCCAGCAGCCCAGGGACTAGCGGGTCCTCCACTGCCTACGAGCAGTACTTC
V: TRBV6-5; D: .; J: TRBJ1-5; size: .; CDR3: CASSYRQGGDQPQHF; DNA: TGTGCCAGCAGTTACCGGCAGGGAGGCGATCAGCCCCAGCATTTT
V: TRBV6-4; D: .; J: TRBJ2-7; size: .; CDR3: CASSDQVGYEQYF; DNA: TGTGCCAGCAGTGACCAGGTTGGGTACGAGCAGTACTTC
V: TRBV4-2; D: TRBD2; J: TRBJ2-1; size: .; CDR3: CASSQEAGKTSGRYFNEQFF; DNA: TGTGCCAGCAGCCAAGAAGCGGGAAAGACTAGCGGGAGGTACTTCAATGAGCAGTTCTTC
V: TRBV27; D: .; J: TRBJ2-1; size: .; CDR3: CASSLSTQNEQFF; DNA: TGTGCCAGCAGTTTATCGACACAGAATGAGCAGTTCTTC
V: TRBV5-5; D: .; J: TRBJ2-7; size: .; CDR3: CASSLHTNYEQYF; DNA: TGTGCCAGCAGCTTGCACACCAACTACGAGCAGTACTTC
V: TRBV7-8; D: .; J: TRBJ1-2; size: .; CDR3: CASTTAHRNYGYTF; DNA: TGTGCCAGCACCACAGCGCACAGGAACTATGGCTACACCTTC
V: TRBV27; D: TRBD1; J: TRBJ1-2; size: .; CDR3: CASSFTDRADLYGYTF; DNA: TGTGCCAGCAGTTTTACCGACAGGGCTGATCTTTATGGCTACACCTTC
V: TRBV19; D: TRBD2; J: TRBJ2-3; size: .; CDR3: CASSLTSGSGDTQYF; DNA: TGTGCCAGTAGTCTTACTAGCGGGAGCGGGGATACGCAGTATTTT